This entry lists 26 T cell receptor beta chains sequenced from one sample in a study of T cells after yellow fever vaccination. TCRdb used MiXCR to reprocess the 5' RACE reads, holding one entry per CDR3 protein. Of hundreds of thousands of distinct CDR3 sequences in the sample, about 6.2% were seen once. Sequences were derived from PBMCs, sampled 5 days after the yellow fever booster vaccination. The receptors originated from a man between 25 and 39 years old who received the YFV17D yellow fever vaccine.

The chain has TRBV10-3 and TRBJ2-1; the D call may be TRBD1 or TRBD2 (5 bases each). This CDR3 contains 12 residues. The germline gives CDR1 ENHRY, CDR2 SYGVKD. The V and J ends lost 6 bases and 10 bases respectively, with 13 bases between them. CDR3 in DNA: TGTGCCATCAGCCCGGGACCCCAAGAGCAGTTCTTC. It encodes CAISPGPQEQFF.

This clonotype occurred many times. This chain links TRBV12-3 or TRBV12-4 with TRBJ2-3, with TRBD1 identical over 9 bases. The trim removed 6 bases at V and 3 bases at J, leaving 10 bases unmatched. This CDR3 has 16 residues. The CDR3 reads CASSHPRDRVTDTQYF. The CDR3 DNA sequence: TGTGCCAGCAGCCACCCCCGGGACAGGGTAACAGATACGCAGTATTTT.

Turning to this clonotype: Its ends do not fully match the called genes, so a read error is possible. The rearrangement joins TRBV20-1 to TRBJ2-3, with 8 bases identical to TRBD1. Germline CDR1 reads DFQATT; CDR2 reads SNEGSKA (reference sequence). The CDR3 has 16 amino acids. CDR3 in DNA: TGCTGTGCTAGTGACAGGGGCCTCCGCACAGGGGATACGCAGTATTTT. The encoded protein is CCASDRGLRTGDTQYF.

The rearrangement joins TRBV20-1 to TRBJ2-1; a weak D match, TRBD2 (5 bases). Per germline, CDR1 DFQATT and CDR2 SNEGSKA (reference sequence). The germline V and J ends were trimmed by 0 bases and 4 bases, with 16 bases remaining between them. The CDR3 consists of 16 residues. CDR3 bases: TGCAGTGCTAGAGATCCGAGGGCGGGTTTATACAATGAGCAGTTCTTC. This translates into CSARDPRAGLYNEQFF.

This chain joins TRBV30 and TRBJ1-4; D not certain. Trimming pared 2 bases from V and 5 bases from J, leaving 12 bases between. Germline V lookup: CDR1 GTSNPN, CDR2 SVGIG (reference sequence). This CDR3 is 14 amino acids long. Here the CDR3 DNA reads TGTGCCTGGAGTCTTGGATCCTTCAATGAAAAACTGTTTTTT. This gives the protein CAWSLGSFNEKLFF.

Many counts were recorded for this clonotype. CDR3 nucleotides: TGTGCCTGGAGTGTATTAGCGGGACCCTACGAGCAGTACTTC. Translated, it gives CAWSVLAGPYEQYF. The chain recombines TRBV30 with TRBJ2-7; 8 nucleotides match TRBD2. The ends lost 0 bases at V and 2 bases at J; junction bases unmatched: 3. This CDR3 region has 14 residues. CDR1 is GTSNPN and CDR2 is SVGIG in the germline V gene (reference sequence).

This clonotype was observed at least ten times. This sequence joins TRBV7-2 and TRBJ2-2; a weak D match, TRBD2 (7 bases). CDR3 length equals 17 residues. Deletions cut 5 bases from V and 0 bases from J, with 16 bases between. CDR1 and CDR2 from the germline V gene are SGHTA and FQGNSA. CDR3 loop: CASSVRGGTTNTGELFF. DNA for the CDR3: TGTGCCAGCAGCGTTAGGGGGGGGACAACGAACACCGGGGAGCTGTTTTTT.

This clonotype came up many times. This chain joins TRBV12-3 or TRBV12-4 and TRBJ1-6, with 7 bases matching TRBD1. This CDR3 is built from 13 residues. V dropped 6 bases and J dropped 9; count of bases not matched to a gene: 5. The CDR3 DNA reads TGTGCCAGCAGACGGGACAGTGGTTCACCCCTCCACTTT. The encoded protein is CASRRDSGSPLHF.

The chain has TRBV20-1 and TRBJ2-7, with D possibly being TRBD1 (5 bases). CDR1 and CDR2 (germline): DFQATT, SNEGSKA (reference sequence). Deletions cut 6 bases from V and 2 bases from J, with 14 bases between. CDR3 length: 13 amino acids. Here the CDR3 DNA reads TGCAGTGCCCCCACTGGACAAACCTACGAGCAGTACTTC. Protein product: CSAPTGQTYEQYF.

CDR3 nucleotides: TGTGCCATCAAGAAGTCCGGGACTAGTGGCTACGAGCAGTACTTC. Translating it yields CAIKKSGTSGYEQYF. V usage is TRBV10-3 and J usage is TRBJ2-7; 8 positions match TRBD2. The CDR3 sequence is 15 residues long. Germline assignment: CDR1 ENHRY and CDR2 SYGVKD. V trimming: 7 bases; J trimming: 3 bases; junction bases outside the gene matches: 11.

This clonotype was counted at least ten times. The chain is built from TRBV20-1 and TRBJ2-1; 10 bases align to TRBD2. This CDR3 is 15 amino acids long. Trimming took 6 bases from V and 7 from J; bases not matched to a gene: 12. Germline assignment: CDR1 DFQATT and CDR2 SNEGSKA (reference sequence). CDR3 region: CSAGELAGVVNEQFF. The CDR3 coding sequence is TGCAGTGCCGGGGAGCTAGCGGGAGTGGTTAATGAGCAGTTCTTC.

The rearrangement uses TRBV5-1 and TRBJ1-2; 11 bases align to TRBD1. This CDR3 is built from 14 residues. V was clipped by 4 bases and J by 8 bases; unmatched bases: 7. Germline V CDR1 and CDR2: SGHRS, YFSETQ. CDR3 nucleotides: TGCGCCAGCAGCCCTGGGACAGGGGGAGTCGGCTACACCTTC. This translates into CASSPGTGGVGYTF.

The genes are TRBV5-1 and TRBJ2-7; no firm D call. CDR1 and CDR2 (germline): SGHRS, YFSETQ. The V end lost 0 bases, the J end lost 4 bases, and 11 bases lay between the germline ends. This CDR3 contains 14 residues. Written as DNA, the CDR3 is TGCGCCAGCAGCTTGGCCGTTTCAGAATACGAGCAGTACTTC. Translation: CASSLAVSEYEQYF.

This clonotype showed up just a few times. Written as DNA, the CDR3 is TGTGCCTGGAGTCCGCCGGGGGCTCATAATCAGCCCCAGCATTTT. It yields the protein CAWSPPGAHNQPQHF. This sequence joins TRBV30 and TRBJ1-5, with D possibly TRBD1 on 6 matching bases. This CDR3 spans 15 amino acids. The germline V gene has CDR1 GTSNPN and CDR2 SVGIG (reference sequence). V lost 2 bases, J lost 4 bases, and 15 bases lay in between. Filled out from reference TRBV30 and TRBJ1-5, the complete variable domain reads SQTIHQWPATLVQPVGSPLSLECTVEGTSNPNLYWYRQAAGRGLQLLFYSVGIGQISSEVPQNLSASRPQDRQFILSSKKLLLSDSGFYLCAWSPPGAHNQPQHFGDGTRLSIL.

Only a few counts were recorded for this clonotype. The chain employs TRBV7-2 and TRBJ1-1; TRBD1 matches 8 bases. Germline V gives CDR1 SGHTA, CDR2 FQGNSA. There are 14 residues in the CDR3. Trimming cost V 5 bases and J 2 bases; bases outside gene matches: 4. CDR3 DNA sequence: TGTGCCAGCAGCCTGACAGGGGATAACACTGAAGCTTTCTTT. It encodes CASSLTGDNTEAFF.

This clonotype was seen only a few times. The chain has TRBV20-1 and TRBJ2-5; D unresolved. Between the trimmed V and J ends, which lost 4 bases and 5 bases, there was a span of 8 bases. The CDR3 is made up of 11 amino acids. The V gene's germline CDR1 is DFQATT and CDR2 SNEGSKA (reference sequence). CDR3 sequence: CSANLGETQYF. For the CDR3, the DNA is TGCAGTGCTAATTTGGGGGAGACCCAGTACTTC.

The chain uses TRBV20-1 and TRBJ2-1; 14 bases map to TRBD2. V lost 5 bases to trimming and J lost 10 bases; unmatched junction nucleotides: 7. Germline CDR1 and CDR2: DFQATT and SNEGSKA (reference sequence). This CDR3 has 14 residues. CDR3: CSARGTSGSDEQFF. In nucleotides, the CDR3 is TGCAGTGCTCGAGGGACTAGCGGGAGTGACGAGCAGTTCTTC.

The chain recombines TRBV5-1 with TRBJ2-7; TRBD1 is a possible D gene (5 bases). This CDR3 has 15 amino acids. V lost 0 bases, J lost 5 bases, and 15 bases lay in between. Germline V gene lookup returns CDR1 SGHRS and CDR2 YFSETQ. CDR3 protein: CASSLGPGRVNEQYF. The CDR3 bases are TGCGCCAGCAGCTTGGGGCCCGGCAGGGTCAACGAGCAGTACTTC. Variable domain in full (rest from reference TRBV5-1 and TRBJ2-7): KAGVTQTPRYLIKTRGQQVTLSCSPISGHRSVSWYQQTPGQGLQFLFEYFSETQRNKGNFPGRFSGRQFSNSRSEMNVSTLELGDSALYLCASSLGPGRVNEQYFGPGTRLTVT.

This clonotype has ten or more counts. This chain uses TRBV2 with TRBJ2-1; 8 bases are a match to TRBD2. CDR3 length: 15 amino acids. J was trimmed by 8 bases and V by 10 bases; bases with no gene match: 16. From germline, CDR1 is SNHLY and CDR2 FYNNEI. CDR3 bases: TGTGCCACTAGTAGCGGGACGTGGGTTGGGCATGAGCAGTTCTTC. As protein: CATSSGTWVGHEQFF.

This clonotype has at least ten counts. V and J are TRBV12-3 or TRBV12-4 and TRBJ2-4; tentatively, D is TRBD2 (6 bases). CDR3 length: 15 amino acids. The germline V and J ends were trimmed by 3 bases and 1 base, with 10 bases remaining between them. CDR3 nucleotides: TGTGCCAGCAGTTTGGCGGGGTATGCCAAAAACATTCAGTACTTC. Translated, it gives CASSLAGYAKNIQYF.

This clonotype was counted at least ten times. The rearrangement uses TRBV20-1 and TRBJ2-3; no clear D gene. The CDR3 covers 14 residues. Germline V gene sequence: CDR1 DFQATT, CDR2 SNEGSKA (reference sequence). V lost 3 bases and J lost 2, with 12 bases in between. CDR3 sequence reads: CSASLGANTDTQYF. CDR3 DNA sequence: TGCAGTGCTAGTCTAGGAGCTAACACAGATACGCAGTATTTT.

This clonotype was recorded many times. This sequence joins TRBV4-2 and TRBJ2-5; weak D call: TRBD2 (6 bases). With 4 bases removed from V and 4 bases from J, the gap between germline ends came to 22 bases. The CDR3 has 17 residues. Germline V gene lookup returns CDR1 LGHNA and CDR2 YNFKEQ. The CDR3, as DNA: TGTGCCAGCAGCCTAGTTCTAGCGTTGAGTAGAAGAGAGACCCAGTACTTC. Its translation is CASSLVLALSRRETQYF.

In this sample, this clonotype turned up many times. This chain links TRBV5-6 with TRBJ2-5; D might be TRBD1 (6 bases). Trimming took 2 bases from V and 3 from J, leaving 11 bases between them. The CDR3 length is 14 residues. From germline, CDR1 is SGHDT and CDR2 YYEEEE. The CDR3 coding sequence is TGTGCCAGCAGCTTTTACAGGGCGGAAGAGACCCAGTACTTC. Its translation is CASSFYRAEETQYF.

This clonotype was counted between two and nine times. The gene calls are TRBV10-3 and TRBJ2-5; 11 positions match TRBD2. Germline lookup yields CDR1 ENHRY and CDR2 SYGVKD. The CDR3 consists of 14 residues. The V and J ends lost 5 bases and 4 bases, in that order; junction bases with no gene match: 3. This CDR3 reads CAISSGTSGETQYF. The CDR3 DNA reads TGTGCCATCAGTTCCGGGACTAGCGGAGAGACCCAGTACTTC.

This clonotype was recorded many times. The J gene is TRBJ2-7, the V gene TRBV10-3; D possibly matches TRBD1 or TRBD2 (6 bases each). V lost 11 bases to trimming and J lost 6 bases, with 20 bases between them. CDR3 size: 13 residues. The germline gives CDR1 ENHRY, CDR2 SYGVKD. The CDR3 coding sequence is TGTGCCTCCACGGATCCGGGGGCTGGCGAGCAGTACTTC. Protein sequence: CASTDPGAGEQYF.

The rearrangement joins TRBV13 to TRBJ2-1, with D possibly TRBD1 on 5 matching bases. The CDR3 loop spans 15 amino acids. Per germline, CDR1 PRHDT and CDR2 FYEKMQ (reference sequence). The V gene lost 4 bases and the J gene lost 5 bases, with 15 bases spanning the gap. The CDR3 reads CASSSPLDSDNEQFF. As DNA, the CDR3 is TGTGCCAGCAGCTCCCCCCTCGACAGCGACAATGAGCAGTTCTTC.